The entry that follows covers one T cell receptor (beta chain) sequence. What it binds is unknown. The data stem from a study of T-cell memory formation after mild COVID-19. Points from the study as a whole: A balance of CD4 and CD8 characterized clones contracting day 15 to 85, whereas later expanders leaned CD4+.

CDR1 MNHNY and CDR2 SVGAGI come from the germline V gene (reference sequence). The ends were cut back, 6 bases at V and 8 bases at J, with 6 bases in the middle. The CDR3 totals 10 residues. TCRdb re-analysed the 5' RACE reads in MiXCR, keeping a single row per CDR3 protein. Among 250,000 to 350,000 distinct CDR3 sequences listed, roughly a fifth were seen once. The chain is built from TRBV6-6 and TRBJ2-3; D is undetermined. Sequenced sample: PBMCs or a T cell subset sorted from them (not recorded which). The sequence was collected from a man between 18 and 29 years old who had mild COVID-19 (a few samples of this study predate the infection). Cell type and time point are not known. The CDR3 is CASRKSTQYF. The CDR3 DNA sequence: TGTGCCAGCAGGAAAAGTACGCAGTATTTT.